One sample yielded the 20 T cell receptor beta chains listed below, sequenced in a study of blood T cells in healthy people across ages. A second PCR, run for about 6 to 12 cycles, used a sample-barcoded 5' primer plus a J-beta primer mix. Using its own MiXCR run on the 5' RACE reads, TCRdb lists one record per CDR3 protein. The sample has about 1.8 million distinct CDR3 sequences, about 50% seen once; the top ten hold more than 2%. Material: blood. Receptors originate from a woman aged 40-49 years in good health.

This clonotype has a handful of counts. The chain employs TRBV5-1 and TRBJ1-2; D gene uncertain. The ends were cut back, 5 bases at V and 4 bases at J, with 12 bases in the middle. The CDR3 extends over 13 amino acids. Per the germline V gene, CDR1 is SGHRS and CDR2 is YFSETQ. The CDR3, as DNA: TGCGCCAGCAGAGTTTCCGGGAGCTATGGCTACACCTTC. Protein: CASRVSGSYGYTF.

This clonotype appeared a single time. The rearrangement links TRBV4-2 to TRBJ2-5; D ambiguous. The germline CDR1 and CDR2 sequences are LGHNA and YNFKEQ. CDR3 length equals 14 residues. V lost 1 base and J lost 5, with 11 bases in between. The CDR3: CASSQGANRETQYF. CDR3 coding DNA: TGTGCCAGCAGCCAAGGGGCAAATCGGGAGACCCAGTACTTC.

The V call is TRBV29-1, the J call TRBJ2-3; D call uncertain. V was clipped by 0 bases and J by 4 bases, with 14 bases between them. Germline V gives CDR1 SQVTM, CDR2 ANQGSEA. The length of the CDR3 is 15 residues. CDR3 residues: CSVEDLGFPPDTQYF. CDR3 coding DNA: TGCAGCGTTGAAGATCTGGGATTCCCCCCAGATACGCAGTATTTT.

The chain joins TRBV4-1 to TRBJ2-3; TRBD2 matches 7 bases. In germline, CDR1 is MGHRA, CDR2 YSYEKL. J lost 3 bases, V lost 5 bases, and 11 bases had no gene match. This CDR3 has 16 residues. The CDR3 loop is CASSFHPGGGTDTQYF. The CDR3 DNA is TGCGCCAGCAGCTTCCATCCGGGCGGGGGAACAGATACGCAGTATTTT.

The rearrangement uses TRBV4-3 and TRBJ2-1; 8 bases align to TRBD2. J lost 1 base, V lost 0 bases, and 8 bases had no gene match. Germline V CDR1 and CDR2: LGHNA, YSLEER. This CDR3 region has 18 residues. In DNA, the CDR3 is TGCGCCAGCAGCCAAGAAGCGGGGGCCATGGGGTCCTACAATGAGCAGTTCTTC. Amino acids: CASSQEAGAMGSYNEQFF.

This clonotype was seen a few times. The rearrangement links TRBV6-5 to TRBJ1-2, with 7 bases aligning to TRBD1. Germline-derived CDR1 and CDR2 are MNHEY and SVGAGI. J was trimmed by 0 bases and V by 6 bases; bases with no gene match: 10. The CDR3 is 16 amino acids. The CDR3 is CASRPLGDRTNYGYTF. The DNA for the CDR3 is TGTGCCAGCAGACCTTTAGGGGACAGAACTAACTATGGCTACACCTTC.

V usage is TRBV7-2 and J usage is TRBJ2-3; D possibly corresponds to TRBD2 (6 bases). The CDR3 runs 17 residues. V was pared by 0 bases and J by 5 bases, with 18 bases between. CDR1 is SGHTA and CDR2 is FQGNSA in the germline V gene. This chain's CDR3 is CASSLAARGGRGDTQYF. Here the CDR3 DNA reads TGTGCCAGCAGCTTAGCCGCGCGGGGCGGACGGGGAGATACGCAGTATTTT. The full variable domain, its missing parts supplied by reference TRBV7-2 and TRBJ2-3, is GAGVSQSPSNKVTEKGKDVELRCDPISGHTALYWYRQSLGQGLEFLIYFQGNSAPDKSGLPSDRFSAERTGGSVSTLTIQRTQQEDSAVYLCASSLAARGGRGDTQYFGPGTRLTVL.

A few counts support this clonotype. The DNA of the CDR3 is TGCAGTGCTAGAGCGGAAGTCTACGAGCAGTACTTC. It encodes CSARAEVYEQYF. V usage is TRBV20-1 and J usage is TRBJ2-7; no reliable D call. The ends were cut back, 1 base at V and 3 bases at J, with 7 bases in the middle. Germline CDR1 DFQATT, CDR2 SNEGSKA (reference sequence). The CDR3 is 12 residues long.

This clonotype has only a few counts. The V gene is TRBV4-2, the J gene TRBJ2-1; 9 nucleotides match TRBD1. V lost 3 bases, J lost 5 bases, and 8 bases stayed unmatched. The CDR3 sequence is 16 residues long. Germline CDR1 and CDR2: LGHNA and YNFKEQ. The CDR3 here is CASSHYRGPPNNEQFF. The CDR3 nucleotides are TGTGCCAGCAGCCATTACAGGGGGCCCCCAAACAATGAGCAGTTCTTC.

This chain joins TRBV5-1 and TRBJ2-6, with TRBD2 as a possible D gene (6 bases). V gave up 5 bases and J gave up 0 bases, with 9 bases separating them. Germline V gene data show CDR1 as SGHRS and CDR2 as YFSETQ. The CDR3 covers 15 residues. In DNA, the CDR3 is TGCGCCAGCAGGCGGGGAAACTCTGGGGCCAACGTCCTGACTTTC. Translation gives CASRRGNSGANVLTF.

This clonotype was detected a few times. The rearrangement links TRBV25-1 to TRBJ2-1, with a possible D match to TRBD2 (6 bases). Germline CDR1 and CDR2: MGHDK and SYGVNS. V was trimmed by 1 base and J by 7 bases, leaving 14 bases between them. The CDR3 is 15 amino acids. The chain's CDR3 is CASSELSSLANEQFF. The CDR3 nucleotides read TGTGCCAGCAGTGAATTATCGTCGCTAGCGAATGAGCAGTTCTTC.

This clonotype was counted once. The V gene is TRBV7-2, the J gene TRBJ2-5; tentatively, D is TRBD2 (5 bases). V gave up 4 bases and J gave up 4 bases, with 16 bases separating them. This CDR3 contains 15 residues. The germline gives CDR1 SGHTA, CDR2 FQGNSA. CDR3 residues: CASSSGGIGLETQYF. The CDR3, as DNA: TGTGCCAGCAGCTCCGGAGGCATAGGTCTAGAGACCCAGTACTTC.

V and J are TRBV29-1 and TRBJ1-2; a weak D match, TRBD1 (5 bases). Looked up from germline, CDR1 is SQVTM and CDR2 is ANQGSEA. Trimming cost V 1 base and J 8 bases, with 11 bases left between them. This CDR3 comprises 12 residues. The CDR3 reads CSVEVPGNGYTF. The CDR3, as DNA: TGCAGCGTTGAAGTCCCAGGGAACGGCTACACCTTC.

The CDR3 DNA follows: TGTGCCAGCAGCGTAGACGGGGAACCTGGGGGGGAGCAGTACTTC. Amino acids: CASSVDGEPGGEQYF. This chain uses TRBV9 with TRBJ2-4; 7 bases match TRBD2. Germline CDR1 and CDR2: SGDLS and YYNGEE. The CDR3 is 15 amino acids. Trimming removed 0 bases from V and 13 bases from J; junction bases left unmatched: 13. Looking up the rest from reference TRBV9 and TRBJ2-4 gives the full variable domain: DSGVTQTPKHLITATGQRVTLRCSPRSGDLSVYWYQQSLDQGLQFLIQYYNGEERAKGNILERFSAQQFPDLHSELNLSSLELGDSALYFCASSVDGEPGGEQYFGAGTRLSVL.

CDR3 region: CSAQKTDTQYF. The DNA for the CDR3 is TGCAGTGCCCAGAAGACAGATACGCAGTATTTT. This chain uses TRBV20-1 with TRBJ2-3; D is uncertain. Trimming took off 6 bases at V and 3 bases at J, with 7 bases between the two ends. Germline assignment: CDR1 DFQATT and CDR2 SNEGSKA (reference sequence). The CDR3 has 11 residues.

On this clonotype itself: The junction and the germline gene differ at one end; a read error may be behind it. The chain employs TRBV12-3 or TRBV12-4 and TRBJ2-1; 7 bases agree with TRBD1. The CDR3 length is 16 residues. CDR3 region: CASRKRQGDSCNEQFF. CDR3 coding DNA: TGTGCCAGCAGAAAAAGACAGGGTGACTCCTGCAATGAGCAGTTCTTC.

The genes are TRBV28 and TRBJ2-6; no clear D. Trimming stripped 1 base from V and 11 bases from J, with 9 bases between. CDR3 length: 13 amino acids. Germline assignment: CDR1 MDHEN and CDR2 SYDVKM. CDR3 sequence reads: CASSLSGIHVLTF. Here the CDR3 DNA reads TGTGCCAGCAGTTTATCCGGTATCCACGTCCTGACTTTC. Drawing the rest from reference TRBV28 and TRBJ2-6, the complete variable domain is DVKVTQSSRYLVKRTGEKVFLECVQDMDHENMFWYRQDPGLGLRLIYFSYDVKMKEKGDIPEGYSVSREKKERFSLILESASTNQTSMYLCASSLSGIHVLTFGAGSRLTVL.

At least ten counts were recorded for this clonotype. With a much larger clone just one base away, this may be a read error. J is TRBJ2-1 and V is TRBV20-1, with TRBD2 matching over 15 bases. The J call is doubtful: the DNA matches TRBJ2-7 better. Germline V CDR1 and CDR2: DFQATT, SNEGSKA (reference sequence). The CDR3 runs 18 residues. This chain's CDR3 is CSARKGLAGGNLYNEQYF. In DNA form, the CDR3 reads TGCAGTGCTAGAAAGGGACTAGCGGGGGGAAACCTCTACAATGAGCAGTACTTC.

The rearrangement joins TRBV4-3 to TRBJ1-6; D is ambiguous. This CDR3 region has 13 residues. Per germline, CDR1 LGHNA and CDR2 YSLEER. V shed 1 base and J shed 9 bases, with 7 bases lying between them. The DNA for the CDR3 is TGCGCCAGCAGCCAAGTGGGGAGTTCACCCCTCCACTTT. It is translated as CASSQVGSSPLHF.

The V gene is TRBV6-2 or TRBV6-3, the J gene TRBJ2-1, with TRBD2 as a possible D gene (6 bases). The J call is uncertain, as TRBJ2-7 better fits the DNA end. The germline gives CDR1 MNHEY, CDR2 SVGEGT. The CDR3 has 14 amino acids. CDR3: CASSYLLSGNEQYF. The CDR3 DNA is TGTGCCAGCAGTTACCTACTTAGCGGCAATGAGCAGTACTTC.